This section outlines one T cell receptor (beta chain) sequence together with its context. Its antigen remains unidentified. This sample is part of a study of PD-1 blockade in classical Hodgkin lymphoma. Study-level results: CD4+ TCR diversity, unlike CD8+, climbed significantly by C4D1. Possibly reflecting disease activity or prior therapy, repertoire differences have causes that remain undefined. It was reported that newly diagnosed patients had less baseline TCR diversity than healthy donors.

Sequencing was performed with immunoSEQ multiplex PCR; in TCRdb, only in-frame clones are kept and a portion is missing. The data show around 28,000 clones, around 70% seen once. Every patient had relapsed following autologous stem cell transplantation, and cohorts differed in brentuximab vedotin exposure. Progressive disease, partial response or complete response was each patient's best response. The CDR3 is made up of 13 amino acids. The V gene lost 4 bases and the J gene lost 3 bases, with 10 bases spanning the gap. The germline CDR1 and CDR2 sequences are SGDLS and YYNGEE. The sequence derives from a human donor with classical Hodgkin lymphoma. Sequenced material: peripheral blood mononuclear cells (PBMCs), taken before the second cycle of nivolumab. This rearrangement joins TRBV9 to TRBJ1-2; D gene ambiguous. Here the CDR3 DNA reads TGTGCCAGCAGCCTACTTGGGCACTATGGCTACACCTTC. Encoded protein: CASSLLGHYGYTF. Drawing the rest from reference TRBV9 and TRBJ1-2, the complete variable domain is DSGVTQTPKHLITATGQRVTLRCSPRSGDLSVYWYQQSLDQGLQFLIQYYNGEERAKGNILERFSAQQFPDLHSELNLSSLELGDSALYFCASSLLGHYGYTFGSGTRLTVV.